This T cell receptor (beta chain) was sequenced during a study of cytomegalovirus exposure and HLA in healthy donors. Overall study findings and caveats: Per published reports, the classifier diagnosed cytomegalovirus status with high specificity and sensitivity. When a later analysis was performed, an Asian-associated ancestry cluster reportedly had fewer N-insertions than the 666-donor mean. Available immune exposure information was restricted to CMV serostatus only.

This clone was detected only a few times. Antigen unknown. The PCR used 60 Vbeta and 13 Jbeta primers. Method: immunoSEQ multiplex PCR; TCRdb's copy keeps in-frame clones and lacks some. The sample lists 150,000 or so clones, more than 8% seen once, with 1.5% to 2% in the top ten. The CDR3 spans 13 residues. V trimming: 6 bases; J trimming: 3 bases; junction bases outside the gene matches: 3. Per the germline V gene, CDR1 is SEHNR and CDR2 is FQNEAQ (reference sequence). Sequences were obtained from PBMCs. The genes are TRBV7-9 and TRBJ1-1; 8 bases are a match to TRBD1. The source is a man aged 45 to 65 in good health and CMV-seronegative. CDR3 bases: TGTGCCAGCAGGGAGACAGGGGACACTGAAGCTTTCTTT. Protein: CASRETGDTEAFF. Drawing the rest from reference TRBV7-9 and TRBJ1-1, the complete variable domain is DTGVSQNPRHKITKRGQNVTFRCDPISEHNRLYWYRQTLGQGPEFLTYFQNEAQLEKSRLLSDRFSAERPKGSFSTLEIQRTEQGDSAMYLCASRETGDTEAFFGQGTRLTVV.